The TCR beta chain under discussion was sequenced for a study of blood T cells in healthy people across ages. General study results and limits: There were more naive CD4+ cells and higher diversity in long-lived donors than in aged donors. Because sorting was not performed, PBMCs prevented conclusive naive versus antigen-experienced comparison.

The authors ran a second PCR of roughly 6 to 11 cycles using a sample-barcoded 5' primer and a J-beta primer mix. Every single cDNA molecule received a tag from a template-switch adaptor with 12 random nucleotides. TCRdb re-called the 5' RACE reads through MiXCR, storing one row per CDR3 protein. The repertoire holds 850,000 or so distinct CDR3 sequences, with 29% as singletons. As for this clonotype: Its antigen is undetermined.

This CDR3 region has 16 residues. Germline V lookup: CDR1 MNHNS, CDR2 SASEGT. The trim removed 4 bases at V and 2 bases at J, leaving 5 bases unmatched. Sequenced material: blood. This clonotype originated in a woman at least 80 years old in good health. The chain has TRBV6-1 and TRBJ1-6, with 7 bases that match TRBD1. CDR3 sequence (DNA): TGTGCCAGCAGTGGGGGGGGACAGACCTATAATTCACCCCTCCACTTT. It encodes CASSGGGQTYNSPLHF.